This T cell receptor (beta chain) was sequenced for a study of blood T cell repertoires in COVID-19 (dated by TCRdb to 2020 to 2022). Background for the entire study: Samples from collaborators originated in the United States, Italy and Spain and spanned both the acute and convalescent phases of COVID-19. The prospective study material was composed of cDNA or gDNA derived from T cells, B-cell-depleted T cells, or PBMCs. Deeply sampled blood TCRbeta repertoires from subjects exposed to, actively infected with, or recovered from COVID-19 were included in the dataset. The repertoires were released in a freely available public database meant as a resource for research on the immune response to SARS-CoV-2. The samples were drawn from the first 160 participants of the ongoing ImmuneRACE study and from 1,254 subjects provided by 6 global collaborators. Sample metadata almost always included a de-identified subject ID, COVID-19 status, age in years and sex. Where HLA class I and class II types were available, the types were taken from metadata supplied by the sample provider, not from assay-based typing.

Broader findings and caveats from the paper: Clinical and demographic metadata were provided uncurated, with the amount varying by source and participant.

TCRbeta CDR3 regions were amplified from genomic DNA using the immunoSEQ Assay, a bias-controlled multiplex PCR. The paper's processing steps were these. Within the assay, amplification of reference gene primers was used to estimate how many nucleated cells each sample contained. To quantify the absolute abundance of each unique TCRbeta CDR3 rearrangement, sequence reads were collapsed and filtered. For each sample, productive Simpson clonality was calculated as the square root of Simpson's diversity index over productive rearrangements. Drawn from immuneACCESS, this table holds only the in-frame rearrangements with V and J called that TCRdb kept. Clones are partly lost; checked studies trace under half to an unresolved V gene and leave the rest unexplained. The DNA was the basis for D and trimming; V, J and clone size are from that table. The sample table records 180,000 or so clones; roughly 82% of these occur just once. The ten largest make up roughly 9.1% of the sample.

The collaborating institutions used their own protocols to collect whole blood in K2EDTA tubes. For TCRbeta analysis, collaborator samples were shipped as frozen whole blood, as isolated PBMCs, or as DNA extracted from either sample type. Spanning cysteine to phenylalanine, the CDR3 consists of 15 amino acids. Kept here is only the CDR3 DNA, which spans 45 bases and is read in frame from base 1. The CDR1 and CDR2 encoded by the germline V gene are MNHEY and SVGAGI. Compared with germline, V lacks 5 bases and J lacks 5 bases; bases without a gene match: 9. As for this clone: Its recognized antigen is unknown. No much larger clone is present one base from it, and per-base qualities are unavailable.

Sequencing used peripheral blood. The chain joins TRBV6-5 to TRBJ1-5, with TRBD1 matching 7 junction bases. The TCR originated in a woman between 65 and 79 years old with acute or convalescent COVID-19. The CDR3 loop reads CASSPTKQGYQPQHF. The nucleotide sequence is given as TGTGCCAGCAGTCCCACAAAACAGGGGTATCAGCCCCAGCATTTT.